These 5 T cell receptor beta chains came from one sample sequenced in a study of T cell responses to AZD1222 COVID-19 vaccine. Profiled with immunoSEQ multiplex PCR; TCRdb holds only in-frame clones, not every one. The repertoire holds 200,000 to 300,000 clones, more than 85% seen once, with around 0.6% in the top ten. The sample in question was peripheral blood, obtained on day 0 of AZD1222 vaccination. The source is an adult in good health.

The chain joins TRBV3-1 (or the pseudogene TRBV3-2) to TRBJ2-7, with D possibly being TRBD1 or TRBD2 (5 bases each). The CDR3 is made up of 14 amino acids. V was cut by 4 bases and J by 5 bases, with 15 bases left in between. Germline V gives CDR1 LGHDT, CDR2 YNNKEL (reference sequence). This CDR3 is CASSPRGERHEQYF. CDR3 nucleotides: TGTGCCAGCAGCCCCCGAGGGGAACGCCACGAGCAGTACTTC.

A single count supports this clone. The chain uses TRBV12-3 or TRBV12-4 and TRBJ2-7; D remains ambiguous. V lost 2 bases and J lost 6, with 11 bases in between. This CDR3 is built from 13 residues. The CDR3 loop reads CASSLPSRGEQYF. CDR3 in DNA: TGTGCCAGCAGTTTACCCTCCCGTGGCGAGCAGTACTTC.

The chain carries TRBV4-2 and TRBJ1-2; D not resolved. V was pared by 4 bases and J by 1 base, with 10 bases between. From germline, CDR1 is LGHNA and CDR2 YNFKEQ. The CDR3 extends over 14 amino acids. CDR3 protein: CASSPVGSNYGYTF. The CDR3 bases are TGTGCCAGCAGCCCGGTCGGCAGTAACTATGGCTACACCTTC.

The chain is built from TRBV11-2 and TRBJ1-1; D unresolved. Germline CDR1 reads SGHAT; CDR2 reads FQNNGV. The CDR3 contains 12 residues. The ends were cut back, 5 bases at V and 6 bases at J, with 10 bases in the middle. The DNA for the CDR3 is TGTGCCAGCAGCGCCCTCGGGGCTGAAGCTTTCTTT. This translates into CASSALGAEAFF.

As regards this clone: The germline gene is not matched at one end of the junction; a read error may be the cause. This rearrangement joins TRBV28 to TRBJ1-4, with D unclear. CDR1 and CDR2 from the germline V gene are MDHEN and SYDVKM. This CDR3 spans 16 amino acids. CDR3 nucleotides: TGTGCAAGCAACGGCCAAATGGGAGGATACGGCGAAAAACTGTTTTTT. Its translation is CASNGQMGGYGEKLFF.